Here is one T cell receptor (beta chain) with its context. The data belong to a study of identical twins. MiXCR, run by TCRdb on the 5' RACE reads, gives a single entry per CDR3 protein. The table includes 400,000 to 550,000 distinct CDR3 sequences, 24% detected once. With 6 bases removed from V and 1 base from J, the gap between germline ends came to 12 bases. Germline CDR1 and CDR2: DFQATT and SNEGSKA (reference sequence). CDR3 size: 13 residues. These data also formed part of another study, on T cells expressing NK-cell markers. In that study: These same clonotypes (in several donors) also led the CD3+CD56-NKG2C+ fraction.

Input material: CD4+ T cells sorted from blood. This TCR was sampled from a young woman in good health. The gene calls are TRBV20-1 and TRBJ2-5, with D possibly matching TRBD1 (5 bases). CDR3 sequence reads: CSATTDLQETQYF. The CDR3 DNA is TGCAGTGCCACGACAGACCTCCAAGAGACCCAGTACTTC.